Only one count was recorded for the clone carrying this T cell receptor beta chain. Its specificity is unknown. This CDR3 is built from 13 residues. The V segment lost 4 bases and the J segment 8 bases; nucleotides outside the gene matches: 6. CDR1 and CDR2 from the germline V gene are SEHNR and FQNEAQ (reference sequence). These data are taken from a study of T cell responses to AZD1222 COVID-19 vaccine. Study-wide points: The span of vaccine-associated CD4 TCRs extended across spike, with dominance at 160-218 and 743-854.

TCRdb's copy holds only in-frame clones and misses some; the assay was immunoSEQ multiplex PCR. This table has 200,000 or so clones, roughly 88% appearing once. Sample: peripheral blood, taken on day 0 of AZD1222 vaccination. This chain joins TRBV7-9 and TRBJ1-1, with TRBD1 identical over 8 bases. This receptor was obtained from an adult in good health. CDR3 region: CASSSRQGTEAFF. In nucleotides, the CDR3 is TGTGCCAGCAGCTCACGACAGGGGACCGAAGCTTTCTTT. Using reference TRBV7-9 and TRBJ1-1 for the parts outside the CDR3, the full variable domain is DTGVSQNPRHKITKRGQNVTFRCDPISEHNRLYWYRQTLGQGPEFLTYFQNEAQLEKSRLLSDRFSAERPKGSFSTLEIQRTEQGDSAMYLCASSSRQGTEAFFGQGTRLTVV.